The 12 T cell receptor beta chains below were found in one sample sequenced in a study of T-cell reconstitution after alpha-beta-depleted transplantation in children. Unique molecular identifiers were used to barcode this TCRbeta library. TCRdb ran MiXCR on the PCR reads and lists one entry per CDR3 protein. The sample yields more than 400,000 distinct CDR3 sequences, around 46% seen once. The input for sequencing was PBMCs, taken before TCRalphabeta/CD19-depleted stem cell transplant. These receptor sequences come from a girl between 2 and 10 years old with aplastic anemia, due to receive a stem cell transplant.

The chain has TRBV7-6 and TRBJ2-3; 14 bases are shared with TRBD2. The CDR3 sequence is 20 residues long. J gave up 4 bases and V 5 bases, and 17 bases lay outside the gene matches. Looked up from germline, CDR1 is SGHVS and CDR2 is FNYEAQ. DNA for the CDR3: TGTGCCAGCAGCCGCCGGACGCCGGGACTAGCGGGAGTGGACTCAGATACGCAGTATTTT. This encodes CASSRRTPGLAGVDSDTQYF.

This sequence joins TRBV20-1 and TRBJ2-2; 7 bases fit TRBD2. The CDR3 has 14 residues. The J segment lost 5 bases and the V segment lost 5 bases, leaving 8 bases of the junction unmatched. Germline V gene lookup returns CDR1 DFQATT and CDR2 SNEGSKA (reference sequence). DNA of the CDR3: TGCAGTGCTGGGCTAGCGGAGCCGACCGGGGAGCTGTTTTTT. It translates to CSAGLAEPTGELFF.

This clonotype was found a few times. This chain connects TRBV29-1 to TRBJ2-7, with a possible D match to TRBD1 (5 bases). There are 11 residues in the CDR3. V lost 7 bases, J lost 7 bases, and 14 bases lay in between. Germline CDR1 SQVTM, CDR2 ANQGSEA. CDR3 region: CSAGQGGEQYF. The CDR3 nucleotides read TGCAGCGCCGGTCAGGGTGGAGAGCAGTACTTC.

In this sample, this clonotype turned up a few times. The CDR3 region is CASSLEGSNTEAFF. In DNA form, the CDR3 reads TGCGCCAGCAGCTTGGAGGGGTCGAACACTGAAGCTTTCTTT. This chain links TRBV5-1 with TRBJ1-1; D perhaps matches TRBD1 (5 bases). Trimming removed 0 bases at V and 1 base at J, with 7 bases between. CDR3 length: 14 residues. The V gene's germline CDR1 is SGHRS and CDR2 YFSETQ.

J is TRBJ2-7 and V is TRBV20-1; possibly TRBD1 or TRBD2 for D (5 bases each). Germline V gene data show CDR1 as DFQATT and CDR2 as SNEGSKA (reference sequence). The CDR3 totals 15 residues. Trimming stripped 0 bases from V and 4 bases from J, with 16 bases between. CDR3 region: CSARDPTGTLYEQYF. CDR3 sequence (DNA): TGCAGTGCTAGAGACCCCACCGGGACGTTATACGAGCAGTACTTC.

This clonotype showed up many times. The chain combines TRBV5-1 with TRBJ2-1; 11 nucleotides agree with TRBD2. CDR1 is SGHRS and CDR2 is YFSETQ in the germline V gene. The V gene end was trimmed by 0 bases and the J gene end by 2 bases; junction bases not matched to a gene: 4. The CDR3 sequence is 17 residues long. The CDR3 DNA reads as TGCGCCAGCAGCTTGGCAGGGACTAGCGGAGCCTACAATGAGCAGTTCTTC. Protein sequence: CASSLAGTSGAYNEQFF.

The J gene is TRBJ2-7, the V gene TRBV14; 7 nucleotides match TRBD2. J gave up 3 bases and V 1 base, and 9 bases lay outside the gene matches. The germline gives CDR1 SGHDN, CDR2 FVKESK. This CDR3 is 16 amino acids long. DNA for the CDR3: TGTGCCAGCAGCCAAGCGAGAACGGGGGGTATCTACGAGCAGTACTTC. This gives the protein CASSQARTGGIYEQYF.

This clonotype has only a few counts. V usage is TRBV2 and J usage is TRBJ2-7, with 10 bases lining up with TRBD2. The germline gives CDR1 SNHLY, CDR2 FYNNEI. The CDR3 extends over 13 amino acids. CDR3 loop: CPVSGRVGNEQYF. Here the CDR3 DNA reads TGTCCCGTAAGCGGGAGGGTGGGAAACGAGCAGTACTTC.

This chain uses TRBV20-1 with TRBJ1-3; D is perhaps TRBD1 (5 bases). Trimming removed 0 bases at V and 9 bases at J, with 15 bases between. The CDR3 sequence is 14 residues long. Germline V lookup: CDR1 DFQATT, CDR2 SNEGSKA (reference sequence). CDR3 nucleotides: TGCAGTGCTAGAGATCTTGGCAGGGAGGCCACCATATATTTT. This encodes CSARDLGREATIYF.

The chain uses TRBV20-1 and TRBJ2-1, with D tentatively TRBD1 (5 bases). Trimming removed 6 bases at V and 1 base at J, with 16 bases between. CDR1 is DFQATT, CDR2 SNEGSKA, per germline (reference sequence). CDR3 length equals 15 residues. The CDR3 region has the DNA TGCAGTGCCCTACCACAGGTCAGTTCCTACAATGAGCAGTTCTTC. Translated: CSALPQVSSYNEQFF.

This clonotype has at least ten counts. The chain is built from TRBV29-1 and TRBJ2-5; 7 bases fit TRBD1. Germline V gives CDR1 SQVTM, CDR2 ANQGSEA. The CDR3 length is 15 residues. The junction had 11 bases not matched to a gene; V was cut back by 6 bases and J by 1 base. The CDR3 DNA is TGCAGCGTCGCCGGGACAGCCAAGCTCCAAGAGACCCAGTACTTC. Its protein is CSVAGTAKLQETQYF.

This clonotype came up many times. DNA of the CDR3: TGTGCCACCAGCTCAGATGAGGACACGGATGCTAACTATGGCTACACCTTC. It is translated as CATSSDEDTDANYGYTF. V gene TRBV15 combines with J gene TRBJ1-2, with a possible D match to TRBD1 (5 bases). The V and J ends lost 5 bases and 0 bases respectively, with 19 bases between them. Germline values: CDR1 LNHNV, CDR2 YYDKDF (reference sequence). The CDR3 is 17 residues long.